This T cell receptor beta chain derives from a study of monozygotic twins with inflammatory bowel disease. Points from the study as a whole: IBD patients displayed reduced TCRbeta diversity (inverse Simpson) when set against healthy co-twins.

With respect to this clonotype: Its antigen is still unknown.

CDR1 and CDR2 (germline): SGHVS, FNYEAQ. The CDR3 loop spans 17 amino acids. Template-switch reactions added UMIs with a 6-nucleotide sample barcode. With the 5' RACE reads reprocessed, TCRdb shows one record per CDR3 protein and no DNA. Across 190,000 or so distinct CDR3 sequences, the top ten clones capture roughly 1.5% of the sample. V and J are TRBV7-6 and TRBJ1-1; TCRdb reports TRBD1, a call that lacks DNA to check it against. The material sequenced was blood. The clonotype was recovered from a human donor with ulcerative colitis or Crohn's disease, or a healthy co-twin of an affected twin (not recorded which). The CDR3 protein is CASSLAPDEYRNTEAFF.